The clone carrying this T cell receptor beta chain was counted a single time. Its antigen is undetermined. These data are taken from a study of Ad26.COV2.S vaccination and SARS-CoV-2 variants. Looking at the study overall: Ad26.COV2.S, an intramuscular injection, was given once or twice 56 days apart. Study results and limitations: It was vaccine recipients, not placebo recipients, who had the higher spike-specific TCR breadth. From the TCR breadth and depth analyses, total T cell responses may have been underestimated.

Some clones are missing from TCRdb's copy, which holds only in-frame ones; the method was immunoSEQ multiplex PCR. This repertoire shows roughly 330,000 clones, about 90% found once; its top ten account for 5.5%. CDR3 length equals 15 residues. Treatment in this sample: some 19 received Ad26.COV2.S at low or high dose, single or two shots; 5 received placebo; per-sample allocation not given. Material that was analyzed had been drawn on day 63 after the first vaccine or placebo injection. Immunization relied on an Ad26 vector, which expressed Wuhan-strain SARS-CoV-2 spike. Sequencing was performed on peripheral blood, taken in a trial of Ad26.COV2.S vaccine versus placebo. The TCR comes from a person between 18 and 65 years old who received the Ad26.COV2.S COVID-19 vaccine or a placebo. This chain uses TRBV21-1 with TRBJ2-7; the table's D call, TRBD1, has no DNA check behind it. TRBV21-1 is a known pseudogene. CDR3 sequence reads: CASSKATGIVYEQYF. The DNA for the CDR3 is TGTGCCAGCAGCAAAGCGACAGGGATAGTTTACGAGCAGTACTTC.